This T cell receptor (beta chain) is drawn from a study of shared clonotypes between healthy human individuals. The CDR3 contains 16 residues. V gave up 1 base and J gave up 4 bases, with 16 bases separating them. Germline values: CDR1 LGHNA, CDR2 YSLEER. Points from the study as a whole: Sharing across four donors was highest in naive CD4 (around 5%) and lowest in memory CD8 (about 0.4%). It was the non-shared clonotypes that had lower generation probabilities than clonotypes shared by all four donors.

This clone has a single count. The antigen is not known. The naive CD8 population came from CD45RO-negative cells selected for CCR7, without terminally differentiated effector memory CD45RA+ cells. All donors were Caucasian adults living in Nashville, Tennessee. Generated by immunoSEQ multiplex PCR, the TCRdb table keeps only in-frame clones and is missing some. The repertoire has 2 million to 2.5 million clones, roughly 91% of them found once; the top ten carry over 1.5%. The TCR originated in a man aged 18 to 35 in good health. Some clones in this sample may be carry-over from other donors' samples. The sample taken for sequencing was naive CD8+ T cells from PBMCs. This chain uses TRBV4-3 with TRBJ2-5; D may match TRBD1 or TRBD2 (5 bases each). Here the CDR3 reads CASSQVWGTRTETQYF. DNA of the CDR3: TGCGCCAGCAGCCAAGTATGGGGGACGAGGACAGAGACCCAGTACTTC.